This T cell receptor (beta chain) originates from a study of T-cell memory formation after mild COVID-19. This CDR3 has 13 residues. Trimming pared 6 bases from V and 4 bases from J, leaving 13 bases between. Germline loops: CDR1 SGHNT, CDR2 YYREEE (reference sequence). TCRdb re-called the 5' RACE reads through MiXCR, storing one row per CDR3 protein. The repertoire holds 150,000 to 200,000 distinct CDR3 sequences, approximately 14% seen once, with less than 15% in the top ten. The V and J genes are TRBV5-4 and TRBJ1-2; no definite D call. This clonotype was obtained from an adult woman who had mild COVID-19 (a few samples of this study predate the infection). Cell type and time point are not known. Sequences were obtained from PBMCs or a T cell subset sorted from them (not recorded which). CDR3 nucleotides: TGTGCCAGCACCCCGCCCGGGTCCTATGGCTACACCTTC. It yields the protein CASTPPGSYGYTF. Drawing the rest from reference TRBV5-4 and TRBJ1-2, the complete variable domain is ETGVTQSPTHLIKTRGQQVTLRCSSQSGHNTVSWYQQALGQGPQFIFQYYREEENGRGNFPPRFSGLQFPNYSSELNVNALELDDSALYLCASTPPGSYGYTFGSGTRLTVV.